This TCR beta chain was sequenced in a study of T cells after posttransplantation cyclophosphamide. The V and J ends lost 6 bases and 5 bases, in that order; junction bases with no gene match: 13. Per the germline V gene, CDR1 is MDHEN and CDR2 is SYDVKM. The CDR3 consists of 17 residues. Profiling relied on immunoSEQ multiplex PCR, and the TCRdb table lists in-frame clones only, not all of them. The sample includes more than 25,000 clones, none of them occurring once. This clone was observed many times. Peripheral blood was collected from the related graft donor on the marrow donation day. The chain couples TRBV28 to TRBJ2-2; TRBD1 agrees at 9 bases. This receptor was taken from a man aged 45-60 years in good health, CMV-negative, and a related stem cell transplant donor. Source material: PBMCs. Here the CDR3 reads CASRTPGQGVGTGELFF. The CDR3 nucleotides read TGTGCCAGCAGGACGCCGGGACAGGGAGTAGGAACCGGGGAGCTGTTTTTT.